This T cell receptor (beta chain) was documented in a study of CD8 T cells in Susac syndrome. J lost 4 bases, V lost 6 bases, and 9 bases had no gene match. This CDR3 spans 15 amino acids. Sequencing of TCR beta was carried out in blood CD8+ and CD4+ T cells. Diagnostic criteria defined recently for definite or probable disease were met by the Susac syndrome patients. The RNA, about 0.45 to 1 ug, was put through reverse transcription using random hexamers. The TCR beta CDR3 was amplified by immunoSEQ multiplex PCR across 54 Vbeta, 13 Jbeta. TCRdb reprocessed the immunoSEQ multiplex PCR reads via MiXCR and lists one record per CDR3 protein. The sample includes under 200,000 distinct CDR3 sequences, 90% to 95% of them seen just once.

The J gene is TRBJ1-5, the V gene TRBV12-3 or TRBV12-4; 7 bases agree with TRBD1. The specimen sequenced was CD4+ T cells from PBMCs. This receptor was taken from a human donor with Susac syndrome. In nucleotides, the CDR3 is TGTGCCAGCAGCCTGGGACAGCTTTTAAATCAGCCCCAGCATTTT. It specifies CASSLGQLLNQPQHF.